This T cell receptor beta chain was recorded in a study of blood T cell repertoires in COVID-19. Across the study: T cells, B-cell-depleted T cells, or PBMCs supplied cDNA or gDNA.

Original processing methods: The assay estimated nucleated cells by amplifying reference gene primers. Sequencing used immunoSEQ multiplex PCR; TCRdb keeps in-frame clones, though not all of them. V and J calls and clone size are copied from that table; D and trimming were computed from the DNA. The table includes 95,000 to 100,000 clones, around 80% detected once. This clone was seen a single time. The clonotype comes from a man in his 70s with acute or convalescent COVID-19. Sequenced sample: peripheral blood.

The DNA of the CDR3 is TGTGCCAGCAGCCCCCCGGGACAGGGTTACAATGAGCAGTTCTTC. Its translation: CASSPPGQGYNEQFF. The genes are TRBV7-9 and TRBJ2-1; TRBD1 aligns across 9 bases. Germline trimming cut 5 bases from V and 4 bases from J; bases unmatched to any gene: 6. CDR3 length equals 15 residues. The germline CDR1 and CDR2 sequences are SEHNR and FQNEAQ (reference sequence).